The source of this TCR beta chain is a study of cytomegalovirus exposure and HLA in healthy donors (dated by TCRdb to 2016 to 2017). Regarding the research as a whole: According to a later analysis, the roughly 130 validation repertoires were produced on the same platform as the roughly 720 repertoires of the first cohort. The study aimed to test whether signatures of past pathogen exposure could be identified by cataloging public T cell receptors. In addition to the first cohort of 500 to 850 subjects, a separate validation cohort of 130 or so different subjects was used. The study combined high-throughput TCR immunosequencing, statistical association of individual TCRs with disease status, and machine learning to predict cytomegalovirus infection status. Overall results and qualifications from the work: Across donors, most TCR sequences were observed very rarely, whereas some public TCRs were present in many individuals. The study gave a list of under 200 TCR beta chains associated with cytomegalovirus. Cytomegalovirus status was reported to be diagnosed by the classifier with high specificity and sensitivity in both the original and validation cohorts. Subsequent analysis determined that TCRs grouped into clusters in the first cohort also showed a tendency toward co-occurrence across the roughly 110 validation repertoires, and about 93% of cluster scores exceeded 0. A few of the identified cytomegalovirus-associated TCR beta chains were confirmed in vitro to be specific for cytomegalovirus antigens. A later analysis had no HLA typing for the validation cohort, so co-occurrence there was scored across all 130 or so repertoires. The authors suggested that the approach could potentially be extended to other disease states and immunological phenotypes.

The library was prepared using the immunoSEQ multiplex PCR assay. The authors' pipeline ran thus. To diagnose cytomegalovirus status from the catalog of TCR beta chain sequences, a statistical classification framework was built. In TCRdb, the immuneACCESS table is reduced to in-frame sequences with V and J assigned. These tables do not hold every clone; where another copy was compared, an unresolved V gene accounts for under half, and the others remain unexplained. The V and J calls and clone size come from that table; D and trimming were worked out from the DNA. The sample profile shows around 150,000 clones; roughly nine tenths of them were found once. The ten largest clones capture about 0.7% of the sample. The donors belonged to the validation cohort of about 120 subjects, which was separate from the roughly 680-subject first cohort. With regard to this clone: No antigen is known for it. It has no much larger one-base neighbor in the sample; base qualities were not kept.

CDR1 and CDR2, per the germline V gene (reference sequence), are SEHNR and FQNEAQ. Germline trimming amounts to 4 bases on V and 2 bases on J, with 2 as the count of junction bases outside the gene matches. The CDR3 sequence holds 15 residues, the cysteine and phenylalanine included. Of the read, only the CDR3 DNA is kept; its 45 bases are in frame from base 1. In this chain, TRBV7-9 is recombined with TRBJ2-1; the central 10 bases match TRBD1. What was sequenced was PBMCs. The receptor's source is a man aged 18-30 years in good health and CMV-seronegative. DNA sequence: TGTGCCAGCAGCTCCGGGACAGGGGCCTACAATGAGCAGTTCTTC. Translated, it reads CASSSGTGAYNEQFF.